Below are 13 T cell receptor beta chains sequenced from a single sample in a study of beta chain features in type 1 diabetes. General observations from the study: In every one of the four CD4+ subsets, TCRB CDR3s were moderately but significantly shorter in Type 1 diabetes patients.

These receptors' antigens are unknown. Expressed TCRB transcripts were sequenced because the isolated RNA had all been reverse transcribed beforehand. Assay: immunoSEQ multiplex PCR; the TCRdb copy retains only in-frame clones and omits some. The sample gives hundreds of thousands of clones, around 15% of which show up once; approximately 0.022% is in the top ten. The sequenced sample was naive CD4+ T cells from blood. These receptor sequences come from a man aged 18 to 30 with type 1 diabetes.

This clone was counted a few times. CDR3 region: CASSSGSSGANVLTF. CDR3 DNA: TGTGCCAGCAGTTCAGGGTCTTCTGGGGCCAACGTCCTGACTTTC. The genes are TRBV27 and TRBJ2-6, with D possibly matching TRBD1 (5 bases). Trimming took 4 bases from V and 1 from J, leaving 8 bases between them. The CDR3 runs to 15 residues. The germline gives CDR1 MNHEY, CDR2 SMNVEV (reference sequence).

The rearrangement uses TRBV2 and TRBJ2-3; 7 nucleotides agree with TRBD2. Looked up from germline, CDR1 is SNHLY and CDR2 is FYNNEI. The trim removed 6 bases at V and 2 bases at J, leaving 5 bases unmatched. This CDR3 is built from 14 residues. CDR3: CASRGDYLTDTQYF. The CDR3 nucleotides are TGTGCCAGCAGGGGGGACTACCTCACAGATACGCAGTATTTT. Supplemented by reference TRBV2 and TRBJ2-3, the full variable domain reads EPEVTQTPSHQVTQMGQEVILRCVPISNHLYFYWYRQILGQKVEFLVSFYNNEISEKSEIFDDQFSVERPDGSNFTLKIRSTKLEDSAMYFCASRGDYLTDTQYFGPGTRLTVL.

The gene calls are TRBV30 and TRBJ2-1; 8 nucleotides align to TRBD1. The CDR3 extends over 17 amino acids. With 3 bases clipped from V and 0 bases from J, the junction kept 10 bases outside the gene matches. Germline CDR1 and CDR2: GTSNPN and SVGIG (reference sequence). The CDR3 here is CAWRVLTGDYSYNEQFF. CDR3 nucleotide sequence: TGTGCCTGGAGGGTACTGACAGGGGATTACTCCTACAATGAGCAGTTCTTC.

J is TRBJ1-1 and V is TRBV30; D uncertain. Germline V gene lookup returns CDR1 GTSNPN and CDR2 SVGIG (reference sequence). Trimming pared 3 bases from V and 3 bases from J, leaving 8 bases between. The CDR3 covers 12 residues. The CDR3 region has the DNA TGTGCCTGGAGCCGGAGCTACACTGAAGCTTTCTTT. Protein sequence: CAWSRSYTEAFF.

This clone has just one count. This rearrangement joins TRBV5-1 to TRBJ1-2; D may be TRBD1 (5 bases). Germline V gene data show CDR1 as SGHRS and CDR2 as YFSETQ. Trimming removed 3 bases from V and 3 bases from J, with 18 bases in between. The CDR3 runs 16 residues. CDR3 residues: CASSSQGLTADYGYTF. In DNA form, the CDR3 reads TGCGCCAGCAGCTCCCAGGGTTTAACGGCGGACTATGGCTACACCTTC. Looking up the rest from reference TRBV5-1 and TRBJ1-2 gives the full variable domain: KAGVTQTPRYLIKTRGQQVTLSCSPISGHRSVSWYQQTPGQGLQFLFEYFSETQRNKGNFPGRFSGRQFSNSRSEMNVSTLELGDSALYLCASSSQGLTADYGYTFGSGTRLTVV.

The table lists this clone with a few counts. This rearrangement joins TRBV7-9 to TRBJ2-5, with 9 bases matching TRBD1. The V and J ends lost 4 bases and 2 bases, in that order; junction bases with no gene match: 5. This CDR3 is built from 15 residues. Germline-derived CDR1 and CDR2 are SEHNR and FQNEAQ (reference sequence). The CDR3 coding sequence is TGTGCCAGCAGCTCCGCAGACAGGGGGCAAGAGACCCAGTACTTC. Its protein is CASSSADRGQETQYF.

The chain employs TRBV6-1 and TRBJ1-5; D gene unclear. The germline gives CDR1 MNHNS, CDR2 SASEGT. The V and J ends lost 2 bases and 4 bases respectively, with 6 bases between them. There are 13 residues in the CDR3. Here the CDR3 DNA reads TGTGCCAGCAGTGAAAGGGTTAATCAGCCCCAGCATTTT. Its protein is CASSERVNQPQHF.

As concerns this clone: This sample includes further DNA sequences coding for the same CDR3. This rearrangement joins TRBV30 to TRBJ1-6; D is unclear. The CDR3 has 14 amino acids. The germline gives CDR1 GTSNPN, CDR2 SVGIG (reference sequence). The V end lost 3 bases, the J end lost 0 bases, and 6 bases lay between the germline ends. The CDR3 reads CAWSGSSYNSPLHF. The CDR3 nucleotides read TGTGCCTGGAGCGGGAGCTCCTATAATTCACCCCTCCACTTT.

This clone was picked up a small number of times. V is TRBV19 and J is TRBJ1-5, with D possibly TRBD1 on 6 matching bases. This CDR3 region has 14 residues. Trimming removed 3 bases at V and 4 bases at J, with 10 bases between. The germline V gene has CDR1 LNHDA and CDR2 SQIVND (reference sequence). The CDR3 protein is CASSIEQGNQPQHF. The CDR3, as DNA: TGTGCCAGTAGTATCGAACAGGGAAATCAGCCCCAGCATTTT.

The V call is TRBV30, the J call TRBJ2-5; weak D call: TRBD1 (6 bases). CDR1 and CDR2 (germline): GTSNPN, SVGIG (reference sequence). The CDR3 covers 16 residues. V was clipped by 3 bases and J by 2 bases, with 19 bases between them. CDR3 sequence: CAWSGSETGIQETQYF. The CDR3 DNA sequence: TGTGCCTGGAGCGGATCAGAAACAGGGATACAAGAGACCCAGTACTTC.

The chain recombines TRBV18 with TRBJ2-6; no clear D gene. The V end lost 2 bases, the J end lost 2 bases, and 7 bases lay between the germline ends. CDR1 is KGHSH and CDR2 is LQKENI in the germline V gene. CDR3 length equals 15 residues. The CDR3 nucleotides read TGTGCCAGCTCACCATTACCCACTGGGGCCAACGTCCTGACTTTC. The encoded protein is CASSPLPTGANVLTF.

This clone came up a few times. The chain carries TRBV4-1 and TRBJ2-1; D might be TRBD1 (6 bases). V was clipped by 2 bases and J by 3 bases, with 11 bases between them. CDR1 and CDR2 (germline): MGHRA, YSYEKL. This CDR3 has 15 residues. The CDR3 DNA is TGCGCCAGCAGCCAACCGACAGGCCTCTACAATGAGCAGTTCTTC. This gives the protein CASSQPTGLYNEQFF.

The chain carries TRBV10-2 and TRBJ2-2, with D maybe TRBD1 (5 bases). The V and J ends lost 6 bases and 1 base respectively, with 9 bases between them. Germline assignment: CDR1 WSHSY and CDR2 SAAADI. The CDR3 runs to 14 residues. CDR3 residues: CASSTQGNTGELFF. CDR3 sequence (DNA): TGCGCCAGCAGCACGCAGGGGAACACCGGGGAGCTGTTTTTT.